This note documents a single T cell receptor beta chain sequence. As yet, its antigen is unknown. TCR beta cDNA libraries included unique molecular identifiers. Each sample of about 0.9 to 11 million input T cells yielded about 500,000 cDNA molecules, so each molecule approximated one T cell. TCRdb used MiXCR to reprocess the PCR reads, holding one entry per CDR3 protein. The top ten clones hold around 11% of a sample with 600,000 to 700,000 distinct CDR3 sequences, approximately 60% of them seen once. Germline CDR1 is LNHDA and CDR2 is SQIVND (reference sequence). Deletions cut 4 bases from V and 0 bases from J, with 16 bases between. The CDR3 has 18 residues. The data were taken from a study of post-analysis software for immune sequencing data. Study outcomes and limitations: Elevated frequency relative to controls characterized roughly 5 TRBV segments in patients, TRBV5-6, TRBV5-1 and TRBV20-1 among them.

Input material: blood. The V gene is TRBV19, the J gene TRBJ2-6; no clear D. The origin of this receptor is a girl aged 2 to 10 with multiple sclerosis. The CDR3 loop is CASSTAQVFFSGANVLTF. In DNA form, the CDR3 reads TGTGCCAGTAGTACGGCCCAGGTTTTTTTCTCTGGGGCCAACGTCCTGACTTTC.